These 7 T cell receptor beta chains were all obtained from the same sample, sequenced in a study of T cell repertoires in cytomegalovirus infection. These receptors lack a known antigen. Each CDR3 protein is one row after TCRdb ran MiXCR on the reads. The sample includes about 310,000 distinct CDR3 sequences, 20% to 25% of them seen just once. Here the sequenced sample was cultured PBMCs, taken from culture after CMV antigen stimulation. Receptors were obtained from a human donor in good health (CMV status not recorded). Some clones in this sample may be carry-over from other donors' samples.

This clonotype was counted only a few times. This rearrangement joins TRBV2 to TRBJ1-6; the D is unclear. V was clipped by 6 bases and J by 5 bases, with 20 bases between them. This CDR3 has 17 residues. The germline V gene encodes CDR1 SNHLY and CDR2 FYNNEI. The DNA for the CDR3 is TGTGCCAGCAGGAATTGGCTCGGAAAGGAGGATAATTCACCCCTCCACTTT. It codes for CASRNWLGKEDNSPLHF.

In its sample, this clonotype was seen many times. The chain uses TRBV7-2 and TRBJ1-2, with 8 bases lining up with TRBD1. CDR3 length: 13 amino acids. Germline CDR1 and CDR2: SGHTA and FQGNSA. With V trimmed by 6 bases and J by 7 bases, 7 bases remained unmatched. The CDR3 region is CASRVTGASGYTF. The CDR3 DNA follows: TGTGCCAGCAGAGTGACAGGGGCGAGTGGCTACACCTTC.

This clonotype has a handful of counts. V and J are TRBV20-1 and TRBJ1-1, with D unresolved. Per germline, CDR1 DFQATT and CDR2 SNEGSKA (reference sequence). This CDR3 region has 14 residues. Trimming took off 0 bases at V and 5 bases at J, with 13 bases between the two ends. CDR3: CSARDKSGGTEAFF. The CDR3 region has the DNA TGCAGTGCTAGAGATAAATCAGGTGGAACTGAAGCTTTCTTT.

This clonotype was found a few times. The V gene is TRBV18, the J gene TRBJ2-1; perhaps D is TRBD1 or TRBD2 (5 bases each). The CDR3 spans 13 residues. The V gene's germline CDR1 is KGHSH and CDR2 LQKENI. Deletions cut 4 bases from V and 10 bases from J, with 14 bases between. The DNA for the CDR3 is TGTGCCAGCTCACGAAACCCCCGGGACGAGCAGTTCTTC. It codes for CASSRNPRDEQFF.

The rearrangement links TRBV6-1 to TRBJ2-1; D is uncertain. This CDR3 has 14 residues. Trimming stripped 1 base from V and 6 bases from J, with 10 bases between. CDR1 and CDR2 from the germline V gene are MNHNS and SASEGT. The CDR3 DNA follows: TGTGCCAGCAGTGAAGTAGTACAGATCAATGAGCAGTTCTTC. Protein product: CASSEVVQINEQFF.

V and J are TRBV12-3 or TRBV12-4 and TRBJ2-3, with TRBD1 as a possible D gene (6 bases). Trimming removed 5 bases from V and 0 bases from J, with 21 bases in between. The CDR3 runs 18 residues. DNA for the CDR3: TGTGCCAGCAGTCAATATTGGACAGTTGTGTCTAGCACAGATACGCAGTATTTT. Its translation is CASSQYWTVVSSTDTQYF.

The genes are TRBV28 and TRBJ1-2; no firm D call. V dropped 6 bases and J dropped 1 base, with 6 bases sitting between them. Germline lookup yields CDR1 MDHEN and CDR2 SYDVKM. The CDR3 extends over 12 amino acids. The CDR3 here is CASRTVNYGYTF. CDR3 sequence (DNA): TGTGCCAGCAGAACCGTTAACTATGGCTACACCTTC.